These T cell receptor beta chains were read from a single sample in a study of OX40 agonist ivuxolimab in advanced cancers. The repertoire was sequenced with immunoSEQ multiplex PCR; TCRdb's copy has only in-frame clones and lacks some. The sample carries 65,000 to 70,000 clones, over 80% recorded once. Source: CD4+ or CD8+ T cells sorted from blood, taken in a trial of the OX40 agonist ivuxolimab. Source of these receptors: an adult with an advanced solid tumor such as melanoma, head and neck, liver or kidney cancer. CDR3s include the opening cysteine and the closing phenylalanine or tryptophan. A D gene is named only where the DNA matches it firmly. Clone size, where shown, is once, few, many, or a class for clones that have expanded.

NA	TRBJ2-6	TRBV4-2	NA	CASSQDTLVSGANVLTF	TGTGCCAGCAGCCAAGATACTCTGGTCTCTGGGGCCAACGTCCTGACTTTC
TRBD1	TRBJ1-1	TRBV27	NA	CASNPSRLGTGNTEAFF	TGTGCCAGCAATCCTTCGCGGCTGGGGACAGGGAACACTGAAGCTTTCTTT
NA	TRBJ1-2	TRBV6-1	once	CASSLFGGAYGYTF	TGTGCCAGCAGCCTATTCGGGGGTGCCTATGGCTACACCTTC
TRBD1	TRBJ2-2	TRBV18	NA	CASSPDRDWELFF	TGTGCCAGCTCACCGGACAGGGACTGGGAGCTGTTTTTT
TRBD1	TRBJ1-3	TRBV2	NA	CASRAGTGGAGGNTIYF	TGTGCCAGCAGAGCTGGGACAGGGGGCGCGGGTGGAAACACCATATATTTT
NA	TRBJ1-5	TRBV6-1	NA	CASSERSQPQHF	TGTGCCAGCAGTGAAAGGTCGCAGCCCCAGCATTTT
NA	TRBJ1-1	TRBV6-1	NA	CASNFQQNTEAFF	TGTGCCAGCAATTTCCAGCAGAACACTGAAGCTTTCTTT
NA	TRBJ2-3	TRBV2	few	CASSPEQAGNTDTQYF	TGTGCCAGCAGCCCCGAGCAGGCGGGAAACACAGATACGCAGTATTTT
NA	TRBJ2-4	TRBV6-6	NA	CASSGSRQVAKNIQYF	TGTGCCAGCAGCGGGAGTCGACAGGTAGCCAAAAACATTCAGTACTTC
NA	TRBJ2-1	TRBV27	NA	CASSLASGPYNEQFF	TGTGCCAGCAGTTTGGCCAGCGGCCCCTACAATGAGCAGTTCTTC
NA	TRBJ1-2	TRBV5-1	NA	CASSLDRDGYTF	TGCGCCAGCAGCTTGGACAGGGATGGCTACACCTTC
TRBD1	TRBJ1-1	TRBV5-1	NA	CASSWAGTVNTEAFF	TGCGCCAGCAGCTGGGCCGGGACAGTGAACACTGAAGCTTTCTTT
TRBD2	TRBJ2-7	TRBV18	NA	CASSPTSLAGGAFGQYF	TGTGCCAGCTCACCCACATCACTAGCGGGAGGCGCTTTTGGGCAGTACTTC
NA	TRBJ1-5	TRBV19	NA	CASNPGLLGNQPQHF	TGTGCCAGTAATCCAGGGTTACTCGGCAATCAGCCCCAGCATTTT
TRBD2	TRBJ2-1	TRBV27	NA	CASLRASGSNEQFF	TGTGCCAGCCTCAGGGCTAGCGGATCCAATGAGCAGTTCTTC
NA	TRBJ1-3	TRBV7-6	NA	CASSPTLAGNTIYF	TGTGCCAGCAGCCCAACTCTGGCCGGAAACACCATATATTTT
NA	TRBJ2-7	TRBV14	NA	CASSQRQVPPYEQYF	TGTGCCAGCAGCCAACGACAGGTCCCCCCTTACGAGCAGTACTTC
TRBD1	TRBJ1-2	TRBV18	NA	CASSPPTGFGYTF	TGTGCCAGCTCACCACCGACAGGGTTTGGCTACACCTTC
TRBD2	TRBJ2-7	TRBV9	NA	CASSVASGLTYEQYF	TGTGCCAGCAGCGTCGCTAGCGGGCTTACCTACGAGCAGTACTTC
NA	TRBJ2-1	TRBV4-1	NA	CASSQGGRGVYNEQFF	TGCGCCAGCAGCCAAGGAGGGAGGGGGGTCTACAATGAGCAGTTCTTC
NA	TRBJ2-5	TRBV4-1	NA	CASSQGGQETQYF	TGCGCCAGCAGCCAAGGGGGGCAAGAGACCCAGTACTTC
TRBD1	TRBJ1-2	TRBV6-5	NA	CASSPGTGIYGYTF	TGTGCCAGCAGTCCCGGGACAGGGATCTATGGCTACACCTTC
NA	TRBJ1-5	TRBV2	many	CASSGTEKGAQHF	TGTGCCAGCAGTGGGACCGAGAAAGGGGCCCAGCATTTT
TRBD1	TRBJ1-3	TRBV9	NA	CASSDSTGGGNTIYF	TGTGCCAGCAGCGACTCTACAGGGGGAGGAAACACCATATATTTT
NA	TRBJ1-1	TRBV12-2	once	CASRLGGSPMRNTEAFF	TGTGCAAGTCGCTTAGGAGGGTCCCCAATGAGGAACACTGAAGCTTTCTTT
NA	TRBJ1-2	TRBV28	NA	CASKVTGSNYGYTF	TGTGCCAGCAAGGTAACAGGTAGTAACTATGGCTACACCTTC
TRBD2	TRBJ2-1	TRBV7-3	few	CASSLNSGGRINEQFF	TGTGCCAGCAGCTTAAATAGCGGGGGACGGATAAATGAGCAGTTCTTC
NA	TRBJ1-1	TRBV7-8	NA	CASSLGHANTEAFF	TGTGCCAGCAGCTTAGGACACGCAAACACTGAAGCTTTCTTT
TRBD2	TRBJ2-7	TRBV5-8	few	CASSQAGDSGGVWEQYF	TGTGCCAGCAGCCAAGCTGGGGATAGCGGGGGAGTTTGGGAGCAGTACTTC
NA	TRBJ1-6	TRBV30	NA	CAWSSPTGVSYNSPLHF	TGTGCCTGGAGTTCCCCGACAGGCGTCTCCTATAATTCACCCCTCCACTTT
NA	TRBJ2-3	TRBV5-1	NA	CASSLGLGNTDTQYF	TGCGCCAGCAGCTTGGGGTTAGGGAACACAGATACGCAGTATTTT
NA	TRBJ2-3	TRBV7-9	NA	CASSQGPGADDTQYF	TGTGCCAGCAGCCAGGGGCCGGGAGCGGACGATACGCAGTATTTT
NA	TRBJ1-2	TRBV5-7	NA	CASSPGGAAVYGYTF	TGTGCCAGCAGCCCCGGGGGCGCAGCCGTCTATGGCTACACCTTC